The next 3 T cell receptor beta chains were all read from a single sample in a study of blood T cell repertoires in COVID-19. Clones were read by immunoSEQ multiplex PCR, and TCRdb kept only the in-frame ones, dropping some. Of around 42,000 clones listed, roughly 90% were seen once; the top ten hold around 3%. Sequenced input: peripheral blood. The source of these receptors is a man aged 45 to 65 with active COVID-19.

The chain combines TRBV19 with TRBJ1-4; D unresolved. CDR1 is LNHDA and CDR2 is SQIVND in the germline V gene (reference sequence). Trimming pared 5 bases from V and 4 bases from J, leaving 11 bases between. The length of the CDR3 is 14 residues. The CDR3 nucleotides are TGTGCCAGTAGTCTCCGACGGAGTAATGAAAAACTGTTTTTT. It encodes CASSLRRSNEKLFF.

The chain uses TRBV11-2 and TRBJ2-2; TRBD1 matches at 8 bases. Trimming cost V 7 bases and J 7 bases; bases outside gene matches: 11. Germline-derived CDR1 and CDR2 are SGHAT and FQNNGV. The CDR3 length is 15 residues. The chain's CDR3 is CASTAPQGADGELFF. For the CDR3, the DNA is TGTGCCAGCACCGCCCCCCAGGGGGCGGACGGGGAGCTGTTTTTT.

CDR3 nucleotide sequence: TGTGCCAGCAGTGAACGTGGGGGGGCCTATACGCAGTATTTT. It translates to CASSERGGAYTQYF. V gene TRBV2 combines with J gene TRBJ2-3, with D perhaps matching TRBD2 (7 bases). Germline assignment: CDR1 SNHLY and CDR2 FYNNEI. Trimming cost V 2 bases and J 7 bases, with 13 bases left between them. CDR3 length: 14 residues.